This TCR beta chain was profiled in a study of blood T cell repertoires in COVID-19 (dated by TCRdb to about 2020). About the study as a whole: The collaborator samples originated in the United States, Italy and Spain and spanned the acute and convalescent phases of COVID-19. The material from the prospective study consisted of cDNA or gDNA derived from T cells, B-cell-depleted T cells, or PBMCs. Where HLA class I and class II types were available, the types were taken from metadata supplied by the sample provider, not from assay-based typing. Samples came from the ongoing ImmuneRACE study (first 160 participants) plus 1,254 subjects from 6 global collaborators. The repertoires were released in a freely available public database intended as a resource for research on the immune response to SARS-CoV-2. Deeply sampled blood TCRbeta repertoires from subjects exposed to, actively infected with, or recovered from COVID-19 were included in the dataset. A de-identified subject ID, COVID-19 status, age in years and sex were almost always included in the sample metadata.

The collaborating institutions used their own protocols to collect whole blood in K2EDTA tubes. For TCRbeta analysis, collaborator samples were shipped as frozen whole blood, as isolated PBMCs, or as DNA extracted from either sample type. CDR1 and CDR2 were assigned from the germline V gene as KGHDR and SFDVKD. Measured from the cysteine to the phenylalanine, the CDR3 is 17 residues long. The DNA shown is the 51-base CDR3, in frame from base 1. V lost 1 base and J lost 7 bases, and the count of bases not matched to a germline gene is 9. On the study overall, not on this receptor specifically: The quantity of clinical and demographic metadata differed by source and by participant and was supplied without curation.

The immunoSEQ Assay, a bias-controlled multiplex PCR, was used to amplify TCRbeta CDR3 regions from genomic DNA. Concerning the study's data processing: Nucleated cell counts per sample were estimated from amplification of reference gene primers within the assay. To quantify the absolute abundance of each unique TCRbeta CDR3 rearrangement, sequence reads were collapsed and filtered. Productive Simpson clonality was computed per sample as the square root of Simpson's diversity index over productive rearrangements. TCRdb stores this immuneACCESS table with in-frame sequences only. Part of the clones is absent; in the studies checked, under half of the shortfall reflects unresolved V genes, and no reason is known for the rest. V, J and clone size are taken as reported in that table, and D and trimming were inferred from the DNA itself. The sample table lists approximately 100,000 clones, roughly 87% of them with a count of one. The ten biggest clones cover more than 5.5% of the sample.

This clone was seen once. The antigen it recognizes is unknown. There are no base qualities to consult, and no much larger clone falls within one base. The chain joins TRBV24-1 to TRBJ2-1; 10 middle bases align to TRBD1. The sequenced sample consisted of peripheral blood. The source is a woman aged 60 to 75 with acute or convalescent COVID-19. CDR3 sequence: CATSDFLRDRGVNEQFF. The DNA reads TGTGCCACCAGTGATTTCCTCCGGGACAGGGGAGTGAATGAGCAGTTCTTC.